This TCR beta chain was identified in a study of blood T cell repertoires in COVID-19. V gave up 1 base and J gave up 2 bases; unmatched junction bases: 5. The germline CDR1 and CDR2 sequences are GTSNPN and SVGIG (reference sequence). The length of the CDR3 is 14 residues. On this clone: Distinct nucleotide sequences in the sample also encode this CDR3.

The repertoire was sequenced with immunoSEQ multiplex PCR; TCRdb's copy has only in-frame clones and lacks some. The sample lists fewer than 600,000 clones; 85% to 90% were seen once. The sequenced sample consisted of PBMCs or T cells enriched from blood (not recorded which). The receptor was derived from a woman between 40 and 55 years old who had recovered from COVID-19. The V and J genes are TRBV30 and TRBJ2-7; 7 bases align to TRBD1. The CDR3 sequence is CAWSEQGIPYEQYF. The CDR3 nucleotides are TGTGCCTGGAGTGAACAGGGGATTCCCTACGAGCAGTACTTC.